This T cell receptor (beta chain) came from a study of blood T cell repertoires in COVID-19. Measured with immunoSEQ multiplex PCR; TCRdb has only the in-frame clones, and not every one. The table lists 100,000 to 150,000 clones, approximately 83% of them singletons. The CDR3 covers 13 residues. Germline V gene lookup returns CDR1 SGHRS and CDR2 YFSETQ. Deletions cut 0 bases from V and 6 bases from J, with 10 bases between. This receptor was identified in a man between 60 and 70 years old with acute or convalescent COVID-19. The genes are TRBV5-1 and TRBJ2-7, with D tentatively TRBD2 (5 bases). The sequencing sample was made of peripheral blood. CDR3 DNA: TGCGCCAGCAGCTTGGCCGAGGGTGGCGAGCAGTACTTC. Translating gives CASSLAEGGEQYF.